The sequence of this T cell receptor (beta chain) was determined in a study of regulatory T cells in long-lasting Graves disease. Study-wide context: Disease was considered persistent Graves' disease after over 5 years of antithyroid drugs (with positive TSH receptor antibodies).

CDR3 length equals 14 residues. Germline V gene data show CDR1 as SGHTA and CDR2 as FQGNSA. J was trimmed by 4 bases and V by 3 bases; bases with no gene match: 4. The table lists this clonotype with a few counts. What it binds is not known. General study findings and limits: Persistent disease samples used TRBV28, TRBJ1-2 and TRBJ2-5 preferentially.

Through Arm-PCR of CDR3 regions and iRepertoire HTBI primers, TCR beta libraries were built. TCRdb analysed the multiplex PCR reads with MiXCR anew, one entry per CDR3 protein. The sample holds fewer than 450,000 distinct CDR3 sequences, 20% to 30% seen once. The time point here: persistent/refractory GD, antithyroid drugs over 5 years with positive TRAb. From PBMCs, RNA was extracted and then used to make the TCR library. Graves' disease diagnoses followed American Thyroid Association guidelines. The source material was peripheral blood mononuclear cells (PBMCs), sampled when the disease was refractory, from a patient treated with antithyroid drugs. The receptor's source is a female donor with Graves disease. V gene TRBV7-2 combines with J gene TRBJ1-1, with TRBD1 identical over 8 bases. CDR3 DNA: TGTGCCAGCAGCTTGGGACAGGCGAGCACTGAAGCTTTCTTT. As protein: CASSLGQASTEAFF.